These 23 T cell receptor beta chains came from one sample sequenced in a study of cytotoxic CD8 clonotypes in ibrutinib-treated CLL. Sequenced by immunoSEQ multiplex PCR; TCRdb stores in-frame clones only, minus some. Of about 85,000 clones listed, 70% to 80% are singletons. Sequenced here: PBMCs, sampled after 12 months of ibrutinib treatment. The source of these receptors is a human donor with chronic lymphocytic leukemia.

The chain recombines TRBV4-3 with TRBJ2-3; D tentatively reads TRBD1 or TRBD2 (6 bases each). CDR3 size: 14 residues. Trimming cost V 4 bases and J 4 bases, with 12 bases left between them. Germline assignment: CDR1 LGHNA and CDR2 YSLEER. This CDR3 is CASSPWRGADTQYF. Written as DNA, the CDR3 is TGCGCCAGCAGCCCGTGGAGGGGGGCAGATACGCAGTATTTT.

V gene TRBV7-7 combines with J gene TRBJ2-5; 7 bases align to TRBD1. This CDR3 is 13 amino acids long. Germline V lookup: CDR1 SSHAT, CDR2 FNYEAQ (reference sequence). With V trimmed by 5 bases and J by 3 bases, 3 bases remained unmatched. The CDR3 reads CASSQGTEETQYF. CDR3 nucleotides: TGTGCCAGCAGCCAAGGGACAGAAGAGACCCAGTACTTC.

As DNA, the CDR3 is TGTGCCAGCAGTCCCACCCCAAACAGGGCTTCACCCCTCCACTTT. It specifies CASSPTPNRASPLHF. The V call is TRBV6-5, the J call TRBJ1-6, with D possibly being TRBD1 (6 bases). The CDR3 runs to 15 residues. V lost 5 bases, J lost 9 bases, and 17 bases lay in between. CDR1 and CDR2 from the germline V gene are MNHEY and SVGAGI.

The chain combines TRBV18 with TRBJ2-7; D is uncertain. The CDR3 sequence is 16 residues long. CDR1 is KGHSH and CDR2 is LQKENI in the germline V gene. V was cut by 2 bases and J by 5 bases, with 19 bases left in between. The CDR3 spells CASSPIAFNPVHEQYF. The CDR3 nucleotides are TGTGCCAGCTCACCAATTGCCTTCAACCCCGTCCACGAGCAGTACTTC. Full variable domain (missing parts from reference TRBV18 and TRBJ2-7): NAGVMQNPRHLVRRRGQEARLRCSPMKGHSHVYWYRQLPEEGLKFMVYLQKENIIDESGMPKERFSAEFPKEGPSILRIQQVVRGDSAAYFCASSPIAFNPVHEQYFGPGTRLTVT.

The genes are TRBV7-9 and TRBJ2-1, with D tentatively TRBD1 or TRBD2 (5 bases each). The CDR3 covers 14 residues. V was trimmed by 6 bases and J by 13 bases, leaving 22 bases between them. The germline CDR1 and CDR2 sequences are SEHNR and FQNEAQ (reference sequence). The CDR3 loop is CASSLETGTPGQFF. Here the CDR3 DNA reads TGTGCCAGCAGTCTAGAAACCGGGACCCCCGGCCAGTTCTTC.

Turning to this clone: Its ends do not fully match the called genes, so a read error is possible. The chain couples TRBV7-7 to TRBJ2-5, with 14 bases that match TRBD2. This CDR3 is 17 amino acids long. The germline gives CDR1 SSHAT, CDR2 FNYEAQ (reference sequence). CDR3 protein: CASSLGGTSGGQETQYF. As DNA, the CDR3 is TGTGCTAGCAGCTTAGGGGGGACTAGCGGGGGACAAGAGACCCAGTACTTC.

The chain recombines TRBV9 with TRBJ2-1; 7 bases are a match to TRBD1. The CDR3 extends over 15 amino acids. V was pared by 1 base and J by 8 bases, with 9 bases of the junction left unmatched. Germline V gives CDR1 SGDLS, CDR2 YYNGEE. This CDR3 reads CASSVQGDPWDEQFF. The CDR3 nucleotides read TGTGCCAGCAGCGTACAGGGGGACCCTTGGGATGAGCAGTTCTTC.

In its sample, this clone was seen once. This chain connects TRBV2 to TRBJ2-5, with D maybe TRBD1 (6 bases). CDR3 length: 13 residues. V dropped 4 bases and J dropped 3 bases, with 9 bases sitting between them. Germline V gene sequence: CDR1 SNHLY, CDR2 FYNNEI. CDR3 amino acids: CASSADSKETQYF. CDR3 nucleotides: TGTGCCAGCAGTGCGGACAGCAAAGAGACCCAGTACTTC.

This clone occurred a few times. The chain combines TRBV20-1 with TRBJ1-1; D gene uncertain. Germline V gene lookup returns CDR1 DFQATT and CDR2 SNEGSKA (reference sequence). Trimming removed 2 bases at V and 7 bases at J, with 8 bases between. CDR3 length equals 11 residues. The CDR3 sequence: CSARRQLEAFF. DNA of the CDR3: TGCAGTGCTAGACGGCAGCTTGAAGCTTTCTTT.

The chain links TRBV5-1 to TRBJ2-1; 7 bases match TRBD2. V shed 4 bases, J shed 2 bases, and the junction held 3 bases outside the gene matches. This CDR3 comprises 14 residues. The germline V gene has CDR1 SGHRS and CDR2 YFSETQ. The CDR3 DNA reads TGCGCCAGCAGCCTTAGCGGGCCCTACAATGAGCAGTTCTTC. Translating gives CASSLSGPYNEQFF.

The chain is built from TRBV6-5 and TRBJ2-5; a weak D match, TRBD2 (6 bases). CDR1 MNHEY and CDR2 SVGAGI come from the germline V gene. V lost 10 bases, J lost 3 bases, and 15 bases lay in between. This CDR3 is built from 13 residues. The CDR3 region is CATQSGGEETQYF. CDR3 DNA sequence: TGTGCCACTCAGAGTGGCGGGGAAGAGACCCAGTACTTC.

The V call is TRBV27, the J call TRBJ1-5; possible D gene TRBD1, 6 bases. Between the trimmed V and J ends, which lost 7 bases and 6 bases, there was a span of 16 bases. Germline V CDR1 and CDR2: MNHEY, SMNVEV (reference sequence). This CDR3 has 14 amino acids. In nucleotides, the CDR3 is TGTGCCAGCAAAGGGGGGGGGTCGGGTCAGCCCCAGCATTTT. Its translation: CASKGGGSGQPQHF.

V and J are TRBV7-2 and TRBJ2-7; maybe TRBD2 (6 bases). The CDR3 sequence is 18 residues long. V gave up 1 base and J gave up 2 bases, with 21 bases separating them. CDR1 is SGHTA, CDR2 FQGNSA, per germline. In DNA form, the CDR3 reads TGTGCCAGCAGCTTAGTGTCCGTTGGGGGGAAGGCCCCCTACGAGCAGTACTTC. Translated, it gives CASSLVSVGGKAPYEQYF.

The gene calls are TRBV5-6 and TRBJ2-7; D call uncertain. Per germline, CDR1 SGHDT and CDR2 YYEEEE. This CDR3 comprises 13 residues. V lost 2 bases to trimming and J lost 0 bases, with 6 bases between them. In nucleotides, the CDR3 is TGTGCCAGCAGCTTCGGTGTCTCCTACGAGCAGTACTTC. This translates into CASSFGVSYEQYF.

V is TRBV14 and J is TRBJ2-7; D call uncertain. The germline V and J ends were trimmed by 1 base and 5 bases, with 9 bases remaining between them. The CDR3 totals 13 residues. Germline values: CDR1 SGHDN, CDR2 FVKESK. The CDR3 loop is CASSQGSRDEQYF. Here the CDR3 DNA reads TGTGCCAGCAGCCAAGGTTCCCGGGACGAGCAGTACTTC.

The chain employs TRBV25-1 and TRBJ2-2; 9 bases align to TRBD1. V lost 4 bases and J lost 6; bases outside the gene matches: 6. This CDR3 has 15 residues. CDR1 is MGHDK, CDR2 SYGVNS, per germline. This CDR3 is CASSARTGEAGELFF. The CDR3, as DNA: TGTGCCAGCAGTGCCCGGACAGGGGAGGCCGGGGAGCTGTTTTTT.

In DNA form, the CDR3 reads TGTGCCAGCAGCGAGCGGGCGGGTAGCTCCTACGAGCAGTACTTC. This sequence encodes CASSERAGSSYEQYF. The rearrangement links TRBV13 to TRBJ2-7, with a tentative D call TRBD2 (6 bases). Germline V CDR1 and CDR2: PRHDT, FYEKMQ (reference sequence). This CDR3 has 15 residues. The V and J ends lost 5 bases and 0 bases respectively, with 14 bases between them.

The V and J genes are TRBV7-9 and TRBJ1-1; D possibly corresponds to TRBD1 (5 bases). This CDR3 is 14 amino acids long. V was cut by 2 bases and J by 7 bases, with 14 bases left in between. Per germline, CDR1 SEHNR and CDR2 FQNEAQ (reference sequence). The CDR3 DNA sequence: TGTGCCAGCAGCTTATGGGGACTTCGGGGTGAAGCTTTCTTT. Translating gives CASSLWGLRGEAFF.

The rearrangement links TRBV4-2 to TRBJ1-2, with D possibly matching TRBD1 (5 bases). Germline V CDR1 and CDR2: LGHNA, YNFKEQ. The CDR3 has 15 amino acids. The V and J ends lost 0 bases and 4 bases respectively, with 12 bases between them. The CDR3 coding sequence is TGTGCCAGCAGCCAAGATCGCAGGGAGGGCTATGGCTACACCTTC. The encoded protein is CASSQDRREGYGYTF.

V gene TRBV5-4 combines with J gene TRBJ2-3; possibly TRBD2 for D (7 bases). CDR3 length: 15 amino acids. Germline lookup yields CDR1 SGHNT and CDR2 YYREEE (reference sequence). Trimming took 4 bases from V and 3 from J, leaving 15 bases between them. CDR3 residues: CASSNSGGGTDTQYF. As DNA, the CDR3 is TGTGCCAGCAGCAACTCGGGGGGCGGAACAGATACGCAGTATTTT. Complete variable domain (other parts from reference TRBV5-4 and TRBJ2-3): ETGVTQSPTHLIKTRGQQVTLRCSSQSGHNTVSWYQQALGQGPQFIFQYYREEENGRGNFPPRFSGLQFPNYSSELNVNALELDDSALYLCASSNSGGGTDTQYFGPGTRLTVL.

This chain links TRBV19 with TRBJ2-5, with D perhaps TRBD1 or TRBD2 (6 bases each). V dropped 5 bases and J dropped 6 bases, with 16 bases sitting between them. Germline V lookup: CDR1 LNHDA, CDR2 SQIVND (reference sequence). This CDR3 is 14 amino acids long. In nucleotides, the CDR3 is TGTGCCAGTAGTGCACAGGGAGGAGGGCAGACCCAGTACTTC. This translates into CASSAQGGGQTQYF. Variable domain in full (rest from reference TRBV19 and TRBJ2-5): DGGITQSPKYLFRKEGQNVTLSCEQNLNHDAMYWYRQDPGQGLRLIYYSQIVNDFQKGDIAEGYSVSREKKESFPLTVTSAQKNPTAFYLCASSAQGGGQTQYFGPGTRLLVL.

The genes are TRBV11-3 and TRBJ2-5; TRBD2 aligns across 8 bases. CDR3 length equals 16 residues. CDR1 SGHNT and CDR2 YENEEA come from the germline V gene. V shed 5 bases and J 1 base; nucleotides not matched to a gene: 9. The CDR3 region has the DNA TGTGCCAGCAGCGCCCGACAGGCGGGGGGCCAAGAGACCCAGTACTTC. Its translation is CASSARQAGGQETQYF.

V gene TRBV7-6 combines with J gene TRBJ2-7, with D perhaps matching TRBD2 (6 bases). The CDR3 runs to 16 residues. V dropped 0 bases and J dropped 7 bases, with 19 bases sitting between them. From germline, CDR1 is SGHVS and CDR2 FNYEAQ. The CDR3 sequence: CASSLAAGSAAGEQYF. Here the CDR3 DNA reads TGTGCCAGCAGCTTAGCCGCGGGAAGTGCCGCCGGGGAGCAGTACTTC.